Sequencing of this T cell receptor beta chain was carried out in a study of blood T cell repertoires in COVID-19. Across the whole study: Specimens from acute and convalescent COVID-19 originated in the United States, Italy and Spain.

This clone was observed a single time. In the original processing: Reference gene primers were amplified, and this amplification served to estimate nucleated cell counts. Sequencing used immunoSEQ multiplex PCR; TCRdb keeps in-frame clones, though not all of them. V, J and clone size derive from that table, while D and trimming were established from the DNA sequence. This repertoire shows 45,000 to 55,000 clones, about 90% found once; its top ten account for 3% to 3.5%. Germline V lookup: CDR1 SEHNR, CDR2 FQNEAQ (reference sequence). The CDR3 extends over 14 amino acids. V trimming: 2 bases; J trimming: 0 bases; junction bases outside the gene matches: 1.

The TCR comes from a human donor in a cohort sampled during active COVID-19. The source material was peripheral blood. The chain has TRBV7-9 and TRBJ2-7; 7 nucleotides match TRBD1. CDR3 DNA: TGTGCCAGCAGCTTATCAGGGGGCTCCTACGAGCAGTACTTC. Its translation: CASSLSGGSYEQYF.